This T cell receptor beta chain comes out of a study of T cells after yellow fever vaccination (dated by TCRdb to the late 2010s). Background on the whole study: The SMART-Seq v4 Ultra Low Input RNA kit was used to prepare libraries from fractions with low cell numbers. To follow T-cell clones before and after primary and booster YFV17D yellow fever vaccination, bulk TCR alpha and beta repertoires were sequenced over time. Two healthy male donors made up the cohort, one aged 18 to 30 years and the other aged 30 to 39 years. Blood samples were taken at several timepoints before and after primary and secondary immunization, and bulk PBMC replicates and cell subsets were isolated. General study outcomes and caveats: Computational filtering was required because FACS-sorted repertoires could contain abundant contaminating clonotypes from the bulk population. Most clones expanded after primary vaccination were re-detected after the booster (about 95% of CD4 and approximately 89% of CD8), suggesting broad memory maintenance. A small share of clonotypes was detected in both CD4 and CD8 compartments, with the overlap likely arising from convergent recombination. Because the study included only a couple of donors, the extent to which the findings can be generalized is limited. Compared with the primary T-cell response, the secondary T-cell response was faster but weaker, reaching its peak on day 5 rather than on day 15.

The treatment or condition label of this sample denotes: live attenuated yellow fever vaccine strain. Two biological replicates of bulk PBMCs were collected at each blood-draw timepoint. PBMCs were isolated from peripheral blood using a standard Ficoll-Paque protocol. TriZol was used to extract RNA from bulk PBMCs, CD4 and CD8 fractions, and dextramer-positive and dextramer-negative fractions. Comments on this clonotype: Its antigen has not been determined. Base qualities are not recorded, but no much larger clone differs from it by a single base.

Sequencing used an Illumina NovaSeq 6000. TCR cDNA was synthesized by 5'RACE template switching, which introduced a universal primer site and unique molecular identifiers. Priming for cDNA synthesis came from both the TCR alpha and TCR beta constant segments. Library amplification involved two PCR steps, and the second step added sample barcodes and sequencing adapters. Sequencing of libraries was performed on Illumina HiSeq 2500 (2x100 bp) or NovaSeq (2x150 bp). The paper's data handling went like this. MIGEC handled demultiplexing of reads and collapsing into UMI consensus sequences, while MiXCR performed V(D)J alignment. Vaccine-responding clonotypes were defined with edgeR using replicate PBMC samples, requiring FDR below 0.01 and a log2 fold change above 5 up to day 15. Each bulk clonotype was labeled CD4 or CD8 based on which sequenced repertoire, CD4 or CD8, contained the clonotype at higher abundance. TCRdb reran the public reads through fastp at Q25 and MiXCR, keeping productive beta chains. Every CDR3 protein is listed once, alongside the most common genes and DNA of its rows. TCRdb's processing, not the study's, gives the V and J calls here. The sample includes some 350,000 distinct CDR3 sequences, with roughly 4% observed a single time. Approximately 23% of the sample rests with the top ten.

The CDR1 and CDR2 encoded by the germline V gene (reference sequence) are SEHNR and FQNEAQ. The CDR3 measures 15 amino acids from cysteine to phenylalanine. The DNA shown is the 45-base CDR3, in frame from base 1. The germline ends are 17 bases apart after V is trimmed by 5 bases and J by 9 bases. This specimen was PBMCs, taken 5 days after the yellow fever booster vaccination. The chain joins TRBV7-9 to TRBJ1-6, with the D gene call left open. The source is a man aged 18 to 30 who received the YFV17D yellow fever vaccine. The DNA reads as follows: TGTGCCAGCAGCCACTTTGGGCGGTATGGTTCACCCCTCCACTTT. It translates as CASSHFGRYGSPLHF.